This T cell receptor (beta chain) was documented in a study of shared clonotypes between healthy human individuals. Study-wide context: Aged between 18 and 49, the donors were a couple of women and three men.

Findings of the study overall: What naive subsets generally showed was a larger estimated richness than memory subsets showed.

Looked up from germline, CDR1 is LNHDA and CDR2 is SQIVND (reference sequence). V gave up 1 base and J gave up 7 bases, with 11 bases separating them. The CDR3 totals 14 residues. Notes on this clone: The target antigen is unknown. The sample has other DNA sequences that encode this CDR3 too.

Positively selected for CCR7, the CD45RO-negative cells used as naive CD8 cells excluded terminally differentiated effector memory CD45RA+ cells. Among the donors, all were Caucasian adults who lived in Nashville, Tennessee. Every subset's genomic DNA went evenly onto several immunoSEQ plates. Using immunoSEQ multiplex PCR, the repertoire was profiled, and TCRdb retains in-frame clones only, with some absent. The top ten hold around 24% of the sample, which has hundreds of thousands of clones, 90% to 95% seen once. The sample taken for sequencing was naive CD8+ T cells sorted from blood. This receptor was identified in a man aged 25-40 years in good health. The genes are TRBV19 and TRBJ1-5; D uncertain. CDR3 protein: CASSIGGLGQPQHF. The CDR3 bases are TGTGCCAGTAGTATAGGTGGGCTCGGGCAGCCCCAGCATTTT.